The rows below give T cell receptor beta chains drawn from one sample of a study of beta chain features in type 1 diabetes. Clones were sequenced by immunoSEQ multiplex PCR, and TCRdb holds only the in-frame ones, with some missing. The sample lists about 930,000 clones; roughly a sixth were seen once. Sample: naive CD4+ T cells from blood. The origin of the receptors is a young woman in good health. CDR3s include the opening cysteine and the closing phenylalanine or tryptophan. A D gene is named only where the DNA matches it firmly. Clone size, where shown, is once, few, many, or a class for clones that have expanded.

j_gene: TRBJ2-6
abundance: NA
v_gene: TRBV4-1
d_gene: NA
CDR3nt: TGCGCCAGCAGCCAAGTTATCTCTGGGGCCAACGTCCTGACTTTC
CDR3aa: CASSQVISGANVLTF

j_gene: TRBJ2-5
abundance: NA
v_gene: TRBV27
d_gene: NA
CDR3nt: TGTGCCAGCAGTTTCTTGAGTCCCCAGGGTGGGACCCAGTACTTC
CDR3aa: CASSFLSPQGGTQYF

j_gene: TRBJ2-3
abundance: NA
v_gene: TRBV18
d_gene: NA
CDR3nt: TGTGCCAGCTCATTCAGCGGGTACACAGATACGCAGTATTTT
CDR3aa: CASSFSGYTDTQYF

j_gene: TRBJ2-5
abundance: NA
v_gene: TRBV6-1
d_gene: TRBD2
CDR3nt: TGTGCCAGCAATAGCGGGAACGGAAGGGAGACCCAGTACTTC
CDR3aa: CASNSGNGRETQYF

j_gene: TRBJ2-7
abundance: few
v_gene: TRBV6-6
d_gene: NA
CDR3nt: TGTGCCAGCAGAAAACAGGGTTTGGGGTACTACGAGCAGTACTTC
CDR3aa: CASRKQGLGYYEQYF

j_gene: TRBJ2-1
abundance: NA
v_gene: TRBV7-3
d_gene: TRBD2
CDR3nt: TGTGCCAGCAGCCTGCGGGAGACTCCCTACAATGAGCAGTTCTTC
CDR3aa: CASSLRETPYNEQFF

j_gene: TRBJ1-5
abundance: few
v_gene: TRBV28
d_gene: NA
CDR3nt: TGTGCCAGCAGTTTAGTCCATTTCTCAGCCGAGCCCCAGCATTTT
CDR3aa: CASSLVHFSAEPQHF

j_gene: TRBJ2-7
abundance: few
v_gene: TRBV2
d_gene: NA
CDR3nt: TGTGCCAGCAGTGGGGCGGGTGGCGGAAGCTCCTACGAGCAGTACTTC
CDR3aa: CASSGAGGGSSYEQYF

j_gene: TRBJ2-3
abundance: few
v_gene: TRBV6-1
d_gene: NA
CDR3nt: TGTGCCAGCAGTTTCACAAGGGATACGCAGTATTTT
CDR3aa: CASSFTRDTQYF

j_gene: TRBJ2-3
abundance: NA
v_gene: TRBV18
d_gene: TRBD2
CDR3nt: TGTGCCAGCTCGTCTCTAGCGGGAGTGGCAGATACGCAGTATTTT
CDR3aa: CASSSLAGVADTQYF

j_gene: TRBJ2-1
abundance: NA
v_gene: TRBV6-6
d_gene: TRBD1
CDR3nt: TGTGCCAGCAGTTACCCACCGGGACAGGGCCGGTGGGAGCAGTTCTTC
CDR3aa: CASSYPPGQGRWEQFF

j_gene: TRBJ2-4
abundance: NA
v_gene: TRBV27
d_gene: NA
CDR3nt: TGTGCCAGCAGTTTATCGGCAGGTCCTAACATTCAGTACTTC
CDR3aa: CASSLSAGPNIQYF

j_gene: TRBJ1-1
abundance: NA
v_gene: TRBV20-1
d_gene: NA
CDR3nt: TGCAGTGAAGAGATGAACACTGAAGCTTTCTTT
CDR3aa: CSEEMNTEAFF

j_gene: TRBJ2-7
abundance: NA
v_gene: TRBV5-1
d_gene: NA
CDR3nt: TGCGCCAGCAGCTCAGGCAAATCCACCTACGAGCAGTACTTC
CDR3aa: CASSSGKSTYEQYF

j_gene: TRBJ2-7
abundance: many
v_gene: TRBV21-1
d_gene: NA
CDR3nt: TGTGCCAGCAGCAACTGCCGGGACACTGTATACGAGCAGTACTTC
CDR3aa: CASSNCRDTVYEQYF

j_gene: TRBJ2-1
abundance: few
v_gene: TRBV5-1
d_gene: TRBD1
CDR3nt: TGCGCCAGCAGCAACGGACAGGGCTCCTACAATGAGCAGTTCTTC
CDR3aa: CASSNGQGSYNEQFF

j_gene: TRBJ2-1
abundance: few
v_gene: TRBV11-3
d_gene: NA
CDR3nt: TGTGCCAGCAGCTTTAGTAGGGACTACAATGAGCAGTTCTTC
CDR3aa: CASSFSRDYNEQFF

j_gene: TRBJ1-2
abundance: NA
v_gene: TRBV7-2
d_gene: TRBD1
CDR3nt: TGTGCCAGCAGCTTAAACCAGGGGGCGCATCATGGCTACACCTTC
CDR3aa: CASSLNQGAHHGYTF

j_gene: TRBJ2-5
abundance: NA
v_gene: TRBV7-6
d_gene: NA
CDR3nt: TGTGCCAGCAGGAGCCCATCCGCCCAAGAGACCCAGTACTTC
CDR3aa: CASRSPSAQETQYF

j_gene: TRBJ2-5
abundance: few
v_gene: TRBV28
d_gene: NA
CDR3nt: TGTGCCAGCAGTTTATATCGGGTTGAAGAGACCCAGTACTTC
CDR3aa: CASSLYRVEETQYF

j_gene: TRBJ1-3
abundance: NA
v_gene: TRBV18
d_gene: NA
CDR3nt: TGTGCCAGCTCACCTAATTCTCTTCCGCAGAAGACATCTGGAAACACCATATATTTT
CDR3aa: CASSPNSLPQKTSGNTIYF

j_gene: TRBJ1-3
abundance: NA
v_gene: TRBV5-1
d_gene: NA
CDR3nt: TGCGCCAGCAGCCCGGATGGGGCAGTTCTTATCTCTGGAAACACCATATATTTT
CDR3aa: CASSPDGAVLISGNTIYF

j_gene: TRBJ2-2
abundance: once
v_gene: TRBV11-2
d_gene: NA
CDR3nt: TGTGCCAGCAGCCAAAACAGGGTGCACACCGGGGAGCTGTTTTTT
CDR3aa: CASSQNRVHTGELFF

j_gene: TRBJ1-2
abundance: NA
v_gene: TRBV7-9
d_gene: NA
CDR3nt: TGTGCCAGCAGCATAGAATGGATAGGTACCGCTTCAGGCTACACCTTC
CDR3aa: CASSIEWIGTASGYTF

j_gene: TRBJ2-1
abundance: few
v_gene: TRBV6-5
d_gene: NA
CDR3nt: TGTGCCAGCAGTTACTCGAAGGAAAATGAGCAGTTCTTC
CDR3aa: CASSYSKENEQFF

j_gene: TRBJ1-1
abundance: once
v_gene: TRBV2
d_gene: NA
CDR3nt: TGTGCCAGCAGCATCGGGATGAACACTGAAGCTTTCTTT
CDR3aa: CASSIGMNTEAFF

j_gene: TRBJ2-3
abundance: NA
v_gene: TRBV4-2
d_gene: NA
CDR3nt: TGTGCCAGCAGCCCGTCCAGGACTGGGGGCACAGATACGCAGTATTTT
CDR3aa: CASSPSRTGGTDTQYF

j_gene: TRBJ2-1
abundance: NA
v_gene: TRBV19
d_gene: NA
CDR3nt: TGTGCCAGTACGAAGGGTTCAGGGTATAACTACAATGAGCAGTTCTTC
CDR3aa: CASTKGSGYNYNEQFF

j_gene: TRBJ2-1
abundance: NA
v_gene: TRBV28
d_gene: TRBD2
CDR3nt: TGTGCCAGCAGTTTGTTTAGCGGGAGCTCCTACAATGAGCAGTTCTTC
CDR3aa: CASSLFSGSSYNEQFF

j_gene: TRBJ2-5
abundance: once
v_gene: TRBV7-2
d_gene: TRBD2
CDR3nt: TGTGCCAGCAGCCACAGACTAGCGGGAGGGCCCGGCTCCCAAGAGACCCAGTACTTC
CDR3aa: CASSHRLAGGPGSQETQYF

j_gene: TRBJ1-2
abundance: few
v_gene: TRBV29-1
d_gene: NA
CDR3nt: TGCAGCGCCAAGCAGGGGATTAACTATGGCTACACCTTC
CDR3aa: CSAKQGINYGYTF

j_gene: TRBJ2-7
abundance: NA
v_gene: TRBV7-9
d_gene: TRBD2
CDR3nt: TGTGCCAGCAGCTTAAACGGGGGGATGTACGAGCAGTACTTC
CDR3aa: CASSLNGGMYEQYF

j_gene: TRBJ2-6
abundance: few
v_gene: TRBV6-1
d_gene: NA
CDR3nt: TGTGCCAGCAGTGTTATGCCATCTGGGGCCAACGTCCTGACTTTC
CDR3aa: CASSVMPSGANVLTF

j_gene: TRBJ2-7
abundance: NA
v_gene: TRBV7-2
d_gene: TRBD2
CDR3nt: TGTGCCACCGGGACTAGCGGGACGTCCTACGAGCAGTACTTC
CDR3aa: CATGTSGTSYEQYF

j_gene: TRBJ1-1
abundance: few
v_gene: TRBV7-9
d_gene: NA
CDR3nt: TGTGCCAGCAGCTCTATATCTGCGGGCACTGAAGCTTTCTTT
CDR3aa: CASSSISAGTEAFF

j_gene: TRBJ2-7
abundance: few
v_gene: TRBV20-1
d_gene: NA
CDR3nt: TGCAGTGCTAAGGCTCCCTACGAGCAGTACTTC
CDR3aa: CSAKAPYEQYF

j_gene: TRBJ2-7
abundance: NA
v_gene: TRBV28
d_gene: TRBD1
CDR3nt: TGTCCAATGCCCTCGGGACAGGGGCGAAGAGAGCAGTACTTC
CDR3aa: CPMPSGQGRREQYF

j_gene: TRBJ2-6
abundance: few
v_gene: TRBV5-6
d_gene: NA
CDR3nt: TGTGCCAGCAGCTCGGACATCTCTGGGGCCAACGTCCTGACTTTC
CDR3aa: CASSSDISGANVLTF

j_gene: TRBJ2-4
abundance: NA
v_gene: TRBV28
d_gene: NA
CDR3nt: TGTGCCAGCCGCCCAGTGGGAGTAAACATTCAGTACTTC
CDR3aa: CASRPVGVNIQYF

j_gene: TRBJ1-5
abundance: NA
v_gene: TRBV5-8
d_gene: NA
CDR3nt: TGTGCCAGCAGCGGAGTCATGGGCGAAGGGCCCCAGCATTTT
CDR3aa: CASSGVMGEGPQHF